The present entry profiles one T cell receptor (beta chain) with its context. This clone was detected ten times or more. Its recognized antigen is unknown. The sample holds no much larger clone one base away, and base qualities are not on file. The identical CDR3 is also encoded by other nucleotide sequences in the sample. This record belongs to a study of shared clonotypes between healthy human individuals (TCRdb year 2020). Regarding the complete study: The cohort comprised a couple of women and a few men aged 18 to 49 years. Each donor's leukapheresis produced roughly between about 0.85 and 10 billion PBMCs. Blood TCR repertoires of five healthy adults were deeply sequenced to estimate repertoire size and the extent of clonotype sharing between individuals. For each donor, CD4 naive and CD4 memory were each run on three plates, CD8 naive on two plates, and CD8 memory on one plate. To increase sequencing depth and limit assay-specific biases, different laboratories used diverse techniques to prepare libraries and sequence TCR repertoires. What the research found in general, with its limitations: Pairwise subsampling led to the expectation that sequencing depth would affect the degree of clonotype sharing among donors. Sampling was limited to blood, and TCR repertoires in tissue likely differ from TCR repertoires in blood. Estimated clonotype richness was generally larger for naive than for memory subsets. Across four donors, approximately 5% of naive CD4, roughly 3.8% of naive CD8, under 2.5% of memory CD4, and approximately 0.4% of memory CD8 clonotypes were shared. The genetic and exposure-history diversity represented was limited by the small number of donors. Rarefaction of sorted-subset datasets indicated incomplete sequencing despite the large sequencing depth. Higher generation probabilities were observed for clonotypes shared by all four sorted-subset donors than for non-shared clonotypes.

Healthy HIV-negative adults with no recently reported acute infections or vaccinations were included as donors. Only Caucasian adults living in Nashville, Tennessee, USA were represented among the donors. CD8 memory samples combined magnetically selected CD45RO+ cells with CCR7-negative CD45RA+ effector memory (TemRA) cells. Blood was obtained by leukapheresis, after which PBMCs were separated by Ficoll-Histopaque density gradient centrifugation and cryopreserved in liquid nitrogen vapor phase. Analytical flow cytometry was used to check the purity and quantity of every magnetically sorted T cell population. Genomic DNA was isolated from each sorted fraction and quantified by UV absorbance on a Nanodrop 2000c. Using the deep immunoSEQ assay, TCR CDR3 regions were amplified from genomic DNA by multiplex PCR. Extracted genomic DNA from each cell subset was spread evenly across all wells of several immunoSEQ 96-well plates, with each plate serving as a replicate. For sorted subsets, each replicate PCR was loaded with 200 ng genomic DNA, equivalent to 25,000 to 30,000 T cell genomes. Purified libraries were measured with a Qubit 3.0 fluorometer, size-checked on a Bioanalyzer 2100, and measured again with the KAPA Library Quantification kit. Every immunoSEQ 96-well plate was sequenced on a separate single-read 150-cycle Illumina NextSeq 550 flow cell. Turning to the authors' computational methods: Because only junctional sequences without quality scores were contained in the immunoSEQ output, filtering matching that applied to full-length reads could not be performed. To assign V/J genes and CDR3, sequences were annotated against IMGT germline references using PyIR, a Python wrapper for IgBLAST v1.9. Reads were filtered out if the reads had weak V/J assignments (E-value above 1e-6), no CDR3, stop codons, out-of-frame junctions, or ambiguous translated residues. V3J clonotypes were defined as sequences sharing an identical inferred V gene, J gene, and CDR3 amino acid sequence. Percentage overlap between repertoires was computed as shared unique clonotypes divided by the size of the smaller repertoire. Repertoire richness was assessed with RTK rarefaction, the Chao1 estimator, and Recon v2.1 estimates of unobserved clonotypes. OLGA was used to compute generation probabilities for all TCRbeta clonotypes that the gDNA method yielded from several donors. TCRdb retrieved this table from immuneACCESS and kept in-frame rearrangements only. Not all clones are present; in checked studies, unresolved V genes account for under half, and no reason is known for the remainder. The D gene and trimming were derived from the DNA, and the V and J assignments and clone size from that table. The sample profile shows 90,000 to 120,000 clones; less than 75% of them were found once. The ten most abundant clones make up approximately 25% of the sample.

V gives up 0 bases and J gives up 2 bases, and the segment between their germline ends measures 9 bases. Via the germline V gene, CDR1 is SGHDT and CDR2 YYEEEE. Counted from cysteine to phenylalanine, this CDR3 has 15 amino acids. Here the CDR3 DNA is all that survives: 45 bases in frame from base 1. The sample comprised memory CD8+ T cells sorted from blood. The sample's cell subset or site label is to be understood as: CD45RO+ cells pooled with CCR7-negative TemRA cells. This receptor was identified in a woman in her 30s in good health. This sequence uses TRBV5-6 and TRBJ1-5; the D gene is perhaps TRBD1, from 6 matching bases. The CDR3 corresponds to CASSLGAGGNQPQHF. The bases read TGTGCCAGCAGCTTGGGGGCAGGGGGCAATCAGCCCCAGCATTTT. The variable domain in full, with residues beyond the CDR3 obtained from the reference TRBV5-6 and TRBJ1-5 genes, is DAGVTQSPTHLIKTRGQQVTLRCSPKSGHDTVSWYQQALGQGPQFIFQYYEEEERQRGNFPDRFSGHQFPNYSSELNVNALLLGDSALYLCASSLGAGGNQPQHFGDGTRLSIL.